These 2 T cell receptor beta chains came from one sample sequenced in a study of shared clonotypes between healthy human individuals. Produced via immunoSEQ multiplex PCR; TCRdb's table is partial and in-frame only. The sample yields 1.5 million to 2.5 million clones, roughly 94% seen once. CD8 cells classed as naive were CD45RO-negative and positively selected for CCR7, excluding terminally differentiated effector memory CD45RA+ cells. The sample consisted of naive CD8+ T cells sorted from blood. The receptor set was obtained from a man younger than 35 in good health.

The chain couples TRBV6-1 to TRBJ2-7; no firm D call. V shed 10 bases and J shed 0 bases, with 19 bases lying between them. The CDR3 spans 15 residues. The V gene's germline CDR1 is MNHNS and CDR2 SASEGT. The CDR3 region is CATLRGRTFSYEQYF. The DNA of the CDR3 is TGTGCCACACTACGAGGTAGGACCTTCTCCTACGAGCAGTACTTC.

The CDR3 DNA sequence: TGCGCCAGCAGCCAAGGCCCGACAGGTGGGGACTATGGCTACACCTTC. Translating it yields CASSQGPTGGDYGYTF. The chain is built from TRBV4-1 and TRBJ1-2, with a possible D match to TRBD1 (6 bases). Germline V gives CDR1 MGHRA, CDR2 YSYEKL. V lost 1 base, J lost 3 bases, and 15 bases lay in between. The length of the CDR3 is 16 residues.